This T cell receptor (beta chain) was recorded in a study of OX40 agonist ivuxolimab in advanced cancers. Study background: Every patient in dose escalation had hepatocellular carcinoma, melanoma, renal cell or head and neck cancer.

Between the trimmed V and J ends, which lost 5 bases and 4 bases, there was a span of 9 bases. Germline V CDR1 and CDR2: SEHNR, FQNEAQ (reference sequence). CDR3 length equals 12 residues. This clone was detected once. The antigen is not known. Overall study results and limits: Average numbers of expanded clones were greater in CD8+ T cells than in CD4+.

The table came from immunoSEQ multiplex PCR; TCRdb's copy has only in-frame clones and leaves some out. The sample yields about 73,000 clones, more than 80% seen once. The rearrangement uses TRBV7-9 and TRBJ2-7, with D unresolved. Here the sequenced sample was CD4+ or CD8+ T cells sorted from blood, taken in a trial of the OX40 agonist ivuxolimab. This TCR came from an adult with an advanced solid tumor such as melanoma, head and neck, liver or kidney cancer. CDR3 bases: TGTGCCAGCAGCACGGACGGTTACGAGCAGTACTTC. This codes for CASSTDGYEQYF.